Shown below are 27 T cell receptor beta chains from a single sample sequenced in a study of cytomegalovirus exposure and HLA in healthy donors. Primers for the PCR totalled 60 Vbeta and 13 Jbeta. The protocol was immunoSEQ multiplex PCR, while the TCRdb copy is restricted to in-frame clones and leaves out a portion. Among roughly 98,000 clones listed, around 80% were seen once. The specimen was PBMCs. The receptors derive from a young man in good health and CMV-seropositive.

The rearrangement uses TRBV11-1 and TRBJ2-5; 13 nucleotides agree with TRBD2. V shed 3 bases, J shed 3 bases, and the junction held 4 bases outside the gene matches. This CDR3 region has 16 residues. The V gene's germline CDR1 is SGHAT and CDR2 FQDESV (reference sequence). The CDR3 coding sequence is TGTGCCAGCAGCTTGGCAGGACTAGCGGGGGAAGAGACCCAGTACTTC. Protein sequence: CASSLAGLAGEETQYF.

The rearrangement uses TRBV30 and TRBJ2-5; a possible D gene is TRBD1 (5 bases). The germline V and J ends were trimmed by 2 bases and 11 bases, with 18 bases remaining between them. CDR3 length: 13 residues. CDR1 and CDR2 from the germline V gene are GTSNPN and SVGIG (reference sequence). The chain's CDR3 is CAWSHQGLDEQYF. The CDR3 DNA sequence: TGTGCCTGGAGTCATCAGGGTTTGGATGAGCAGTACTTC.

The chain employs TRBV14 and TRBJ1-6; TRBD1 is a possible D gene (5 bases). Germline CDR1 reads SGHDN; CDR2 reads FVKESK. This CDR3 spans 15 amino acids. The ends were cut back, 5 bases at V and 9 bases at J, with 17 bases in the middle. The CDR3 loop is CASSSHLGGSSPLHF. The DNA of the CDR3 is TGTGCCAGCAGCTCCCATCTCGGGGGTAGTTCACCCCTCCACTTT.

This chain connects TRBV2 to TRBJ2-3; 8 bases fit TRBD1. Germline assignment: CDR1 SNHLY and CDR2 FYNNEI. The CDR3 has 16 amino acids. The trim removed 5 bases at V and 1 base at J, leaving 8 bases unmatched. CDR3 bases: TGTGCCAGCAGTAGAATTTCGACAGGGGGCACAGATACGCAGTATTTT. This sequence encodes CASSRISTGGTDTQYF.

This chain uses TRBV2 with TRBJ2-1, with D perhaps matching TRBD1 (6 bases). Germline CDR1 reads SNHLY; CDR2 reads FYNNEI. V shed 4 bases and J shed 1 base, with 14 bases lying between them. This CDR3 spans 16 amino acids. CDR3 sequence: CASSGSRGLSYNEQFF. DNA for the CDR3: TGTGCCAGCAGTGGTTCCAGGGGTCTTTCCTACAATGAGCAGTTCTTC. Filled out from reference TRBV2 and TRBJ2-1, the complete variable domain reads EPEVTQTPSHQVTQMGQEVILRCVPISNHLYFYWYRQILGQKVEFLVSFYNNEISEKSEIFDDQFSVERPDGSNFTLKIRSTKLEDSAMYFCASSGSRGLSYNEQFFGPGTRLTVL.

The chain links TRBV6-1 to TRBJ1-6; 9 nucleotides match TRBD1. The V gene end was trimmed by 2 bases and the J gene end by 8 bases; junction bases not matched to a gene: 16. The CDR3 consists of 19 residues. Germline CDR1 reads MNHNS; CDR2 reads SASEGT. The CDR3 here is CASSELVWQTGGQYSPLHF. Written as DNA, the CDR3 is TGTGCCAGCAGTGAATTGGTATGGCAGACAGGGGGTCAGTATTCACCCCTCCACTTT.

The genes are TRBV27 and TRBJ2-4; tentative D call: TRBD1 (6 bases). The V end was cut by 4 bases, the J end by 0 bases, with 10 bases between. CDR3 size: 15 residues. The V gene's germline CDR1 is MNHEY and CDR2 SMNVEV (reference sequence). The CDR3 region has the DNA TGTGCCAGCAGTTATACAGGGTCAGCCAAAAACATTCAGTACTTC. It codes for CASSYTGSAKNIQYF.

This clone was picked up a small number of times. The chain combines TRBV5-4 with TRBJ2-3, with 10 bases fitting TRBD1. After removal of 4 bases from V and 2 bases from J, the junction contained 7 bases not matched to a gene. CDR3 length equals 16 residues. Germline loops: CDR1 SGHNT, CDR2 YYREEE (reference sequence). For the CDR3, the DNA is TGTGCCAGCAGCCAGCCGACAGGGGGCAACACAGATACGCAGTATTTT. It codes for CASSQPTGGNTDTQYF.

The rearrangement links TRBV28 to TRBJ2-6; D gene unclear. The V and J ends lost 3 bases and 4 bases respectively, with 4 bases between them. Germline V lookup: CDR1 MDHEN, CDR2 SYDVKM. This CDR3 region has 13 residues. The chain's CDR3 is CASSFPGANVLTF. The CDR3 nucleotides are TGTGCCAGCAGTTTCCCGGGGGCCAACGTCCTGACTTTC.

The chain carries TRBV7-8 and TRBJ1-6, with a tentative D call TRBD1 (6 bases). Deletions cut 0 bases from V and 5 bases from J, with 11 bases between. The CDR3 has 16 residues. Looked up from germline, CDR1 is SGHVS and CDR2 is FQNEAQ. CDR3 in amino acids: CASSLARDIHNSPLHF. The CDR3 DNA follows: TGTGCCAGCAGCTTAGCCAGGGACATCCATAATTCACCCCTCCACTTT.

The chain is built from TRBV6-1 and TRBJ1-1; D is unclear. This CDR3 is 14 amino acids long. With 5 bases removed from V and 6 bases from J, the gap between germline ends came to 16 bases. The germline gives CDR1 MNHNS, CDR2 SASEGT. CDR3 DNA: TGTGCCAGCAGTCCGCGGAGCTTGGCTCCTGAAGCTTTCTTT. It is translated as CASSPRSLAPEAFF.

The rearrangement links TRBV7-9 to TRBJ1-1, with TRBD1 matching over 7 bases. With V trimmed by 5 bases and J by 0 bases, 9 bases remained unmatched. Germline V gene lookup returns CDR1 SEHNR and CDR2 FQNEAQ (reference sequence). This CDR3 comprises 16 residues. The CDR3: CASSRGTGTVNTEAFF. CDR3 bases: TGTGCCAGCAGCCGGGGGACCGGGACAGTGAACACTGAAGCTTTCTTT.

V is TRBV15 and J is TRBJ1-1; TRBD1 aligns across 7 bases. This CDR3 has 15 residues. Germline values: CDR1 LNHNV, CDR2 YYDKDF (reference sequence). V lost 0 bases to trimming and J lost 0 bases; unmatched junction nucleotides: 1. CDR3 residues: CATSRETGVNTEAFF. For the CDR3, the DNA is TGTGCCACCAGCAGAGAAACAGGGGTGAACACTGAAGCTTTCTTT.

V gene TRBV28 combines with J gene TRBJ2-4; TRBD2 might be the D (6 bases). This CDR3 has 18 amino acids. Germline CDR1 and CDR2: MDHEN and SYDVKM. Trimming removed 2 bases at V and 0 bases at J, with 17 bases between. The CDR3 region has the DNA TGTGCCAGCAGTTTAAAGGGGAGGTCCCTTATAGCCAAAAACATTCAGTACTTC. Encoded protein: CASSLKGRSLIAKNIQYF.

The chain uses TRBV7-8 and TRBJ1-1; TRBD1 matches at 9 bases. This CDR3 region has 15 residues. V lost 6 bases and J lost 0; bases outside the gene matches: 5. Germline V gene data show CDR1 as SGHVS and CDR2 as FQNEAQ. The CDR3 is CASRPGTGMNTEAFF. The CDR3 DNA is TGTGCCAGCAGGCCCGGGACAGGGATGAACACTGAAGCTTTCTTT.

The gene calls are TRBV7-8 and TRBJ2-7, with a possible D match to TRBD2 (5 bases). This CDR3 has 12 residues. V lost 5 bases, J lost 12 bases, and 17 bases lay in between. Per germline, CDR1 SGHVS and CDR2 FQNEAQ. CDR3 DNA: TGTGCCAGCAGCAACGGACGGGATCCCCCGTACTTC. This codes for CASSNGRDPPYF. Full variable domain (rest looked up from reference TRBV7-8 and TRBJ2-7): GAGVSQSPRYKVAKRGQDVALRCDPISGHVSLFWYQQALGQGPEFLTYFQNEAQLDKSGLPSDRFFAERPEGSVSTLKIQRTQQEDSAVYLCASSNGRDPPYFGPGTRLTVT.

The chain joins TRBV5-1 to TRBJ2-7; D is possibly TRBD2 (6 bases). The CDR3 has 15 residues. Germline V gives CDR1 SGHRS, CDR2 YFSETQ. V lost 4 bases, J lost 0 bases, and 14 bases lay in between. CDR3 region: CASSPLGGSSYEQYF. As DNA, the CDR3 is TGCGCCAGCAGCCCTCTGGGAGGCTCCTCCTACGAGCAGTACTTC. Looking up the rest from reference TRBV5-1 and TRBJ2-7 gives the full variable domain: KAGVTQTPRYLIKTRGQQVTLSCSPISGHRSVSWYQQTPGQGLQFLFEYFSETQRNKGNFPGRFSGRQFSNSRSEMNVSTLELGDSALYLCASSPLGGSSYEQYFGPGTRLTVT.

This clone has more than one count but fewer than ten. V and J are TRBV18 and TRBJ2-5; the match to TRBD1 covers 8 bases. CDR1 is KGHSH, CDR2 LQKENI, per germline. This CDR3 region has 13 residues. J was trimmed by 5 bases and V by 6 bases; bases with no gene match: 5. The CDR3, as DNA: TGTGCCAGCTCTGCAGGGGGCAGGGAGACCCAGTACTTC. Its translation: CASSAGGRETQYF.

The rearrangement uses TRBV28 and TRBJ2-7, with D possibly being TRBD2 (5 bases). Germline V gene lookup returns CDR1 MDHEN and CDR2 SYDVKM. Deletions cut 5 bases from V and 1 base from J, with 6 bases between. This CDR3 spans 12 amino acids. The CDR3 is CASSQRSYEQYF. CDR3 coding DNA: TGTGCCAGCAGTCAGCGGTCCTACGAGCAGTACTTC.

The chain carries TRBV7-8 and TRBJ2-7, with 7 nucleotides matching TRBD2. Germline CDR1 reads SGHVS; CDR2 reads FQNEAQ. The CDR3 runs 16 residues. With V trimmed by 1 base and J by 3 bases, 9 bases remained unmatched. CDR3 sequence: CASSLGGGLGGYEQYF. The CDR3 nucleotides read TGTGCCAGCAGCTTAGGGGGGGGACTCGGGGGCTACGAGCAGTACTTC.

The V and J genes are TRBV5-1 and TRBJ1-1; D unclear. Germline V CDR1 and CDR2: SGHRS, YFSETQ. Trimming left V 1 base short and J 0 bases short, with 13 bases between. CDR3 length: 16 residues. The CDR3 region is CASSLRQQLLNTEAFF. The CDR3 bases are TGCGCCAGCAGCTTGAGGCAACAGCTATTGAACACTGAAGCTTTCTTT.

The chain couples TRBV6-5 to TRBJ2-1, with D unresolved. The CDR3 spans 13 residues. From germline, CDR1 is MNHEY and CDR2 SVGAGI. The V gene lost 0 bases and the J gene lost 7 bases, with 7 bases spanning the gap. CDR3 DNA: TGTGCCAGCAGTTACTCGAGTTGGAATGAGCAGTTCTTC. It is translated as CASSYSSWNEQFF.

J is TRBJ1-1 and V is TRBV5-1; D might be TRBD1 (6 bases). CDR1 is SGHRS, CDR2 YFSETQ, per germline. CDR3 length: 14 residues. V was trimmed by 3 bases and J by 3 bases, leaving 12 bases between them. The DNA for the CDR3 is TGCGCCAGCAGCTCAAGGGGGGGAGACACTGAAGCTTTCTTT. Protein sequence: CASSSRGGDTEAFF.

The gene calls are TRBV30 and TRBJ1-5, with 7 bases that match TRBD1. This CDR3 has 14 amino acids. V shed 6 bases and J 4 bases; nucleotides not matched to a gene: 9. Germline V gene lookup returns CDR1 GTSNPN and CDR2 SVGIG (reference sequence). The CDR3 DNA reads TGTGCCTGTGGCGTGACAGGGTCTAATCAGCCCCAGCATTTT. This codes for CACGVTGSNQPQHF.

This chain joins TRBV1 and TRBJ1-2; TRBD1, the table's D call, was not compared with the DNA. TRBV1 is shown as a pseudogene. CDR3 length: 15 residues. CDR3 region: CTSSRVDRPNYGYTF. CDR3 in DNA: TGCACCAGCAGCCGAGTTGACAGACCTAACTATGGCTACACCTTC.

The gene calls are TRBV28 and TRBJ1-2; tentatively, D is TRBD1 (6 bases). Trimming removed 7 bases from V and 4 bases from J, with 25 bases in between. CDR3 length: 17 amino acids. Germline CDR1 is MDHEN and CDR2 is SYDVKM. DNA for the CDR3: TGTGCCAGCAACGCCGGGACAAACTCTCCCCTACGCTATGGCTACACCTTC. Translated: CASNAGTNSPLRYGYTF.

V and J are TRBV27 and TRBJ1-1; the match to TRBD1 covers 8 bases. Trimming at V came to 5 bases and at J to 3 bases, leaving 8 bases not matched to a gene. This CDR3 has 15 residues. Looked up from germline, CDR1 is MNHEY and CDR2 is SMNVEV (reference sequence). CDR3 in DNA: TGTGCCAGCAGTCCCACAGGGGGTTTGGACACTGAAGCTTTCTTT. It codes for CASSPTGGLDTEAFF.